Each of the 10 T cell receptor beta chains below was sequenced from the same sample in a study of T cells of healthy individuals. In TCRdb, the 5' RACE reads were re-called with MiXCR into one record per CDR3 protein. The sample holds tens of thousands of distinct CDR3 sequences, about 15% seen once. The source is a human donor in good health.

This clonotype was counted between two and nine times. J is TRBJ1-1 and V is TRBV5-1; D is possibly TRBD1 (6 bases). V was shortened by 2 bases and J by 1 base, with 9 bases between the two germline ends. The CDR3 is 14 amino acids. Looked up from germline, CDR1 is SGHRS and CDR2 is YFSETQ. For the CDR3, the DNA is TGCGCCAGCAGCTTAGGGGGGCAGAACACTGAAGCTTTCTTT. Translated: CASSLGGQNTEAFF.

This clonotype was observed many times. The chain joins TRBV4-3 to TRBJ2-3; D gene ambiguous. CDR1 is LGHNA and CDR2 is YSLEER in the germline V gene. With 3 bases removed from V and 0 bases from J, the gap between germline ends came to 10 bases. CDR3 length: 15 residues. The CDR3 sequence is CASSQGIGSTDTQYF. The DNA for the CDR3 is TGCGCCAGCAGCCAGGGGATAGGGAGCACAGATACGCAGTATTTT.

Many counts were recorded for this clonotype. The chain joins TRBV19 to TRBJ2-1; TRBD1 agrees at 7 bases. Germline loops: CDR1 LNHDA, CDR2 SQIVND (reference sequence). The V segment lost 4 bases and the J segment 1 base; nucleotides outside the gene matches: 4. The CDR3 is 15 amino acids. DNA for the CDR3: TGTGCCAGTAGTACACAACAGGGGTCCTACAATGAGCAGTTCTTC. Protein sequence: CASSTQQGSYNEQFF.

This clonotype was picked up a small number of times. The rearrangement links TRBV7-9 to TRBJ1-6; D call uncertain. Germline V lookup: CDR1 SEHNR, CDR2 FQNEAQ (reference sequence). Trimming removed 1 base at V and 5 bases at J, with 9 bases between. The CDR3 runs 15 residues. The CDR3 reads CASSLGADNNSPLHF. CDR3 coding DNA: TGTGCCAGCAGCTTAGGGGCCGACAATAATTCACCCCTCCACTTT.

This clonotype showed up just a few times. The CDR3 nucleotides read TGCAGCGTTGGAGAGGGAGGTAATTCACCCCTCCACTTT. It is translated as CSVGEGGNSPLHF. V and J are TRBV29-1 and TRBJ1-6; D is unresolved. CDR1 SQVTM and CDR2 ANQGSEA come from the germline V gene. The CDR3 has 13 residues. Trimming stripped 4 bases from V and 6 bases from J, with 10 bases between. The full variable domain, rest sourced from reference TRBV29-1 and TRBJ1-6, is SAVISQKPSRDICQRGTSLTIQCQVDSQVTMMFWYRQQPGQSLTLIATANQGSEATYESGFVIDKFPISRPNLTFSTLTVSNMSPEDSSIYLCSVGEGGNSPLHFGNGTRLTVT.

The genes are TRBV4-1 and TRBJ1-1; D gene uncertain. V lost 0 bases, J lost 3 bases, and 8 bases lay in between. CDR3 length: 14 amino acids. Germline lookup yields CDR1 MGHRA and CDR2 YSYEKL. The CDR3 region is CASSQDGWYTEAFF. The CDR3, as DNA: TGCGCCAGCAGCCAAGATGGATGGTACACTGAAGCTTTCTTT.

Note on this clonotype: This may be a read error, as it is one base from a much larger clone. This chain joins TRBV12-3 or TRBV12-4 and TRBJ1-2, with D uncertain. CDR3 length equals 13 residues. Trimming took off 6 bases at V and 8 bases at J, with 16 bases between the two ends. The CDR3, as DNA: TGTGCCAGCAGCCCCTACGTGATATCGGGCTACACCTTC. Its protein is CASSPYVISGYTF.

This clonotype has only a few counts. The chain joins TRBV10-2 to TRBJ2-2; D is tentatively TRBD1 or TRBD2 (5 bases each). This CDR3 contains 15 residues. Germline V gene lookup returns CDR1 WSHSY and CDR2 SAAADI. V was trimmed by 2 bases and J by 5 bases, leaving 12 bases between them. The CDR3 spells CASSEEGLRTGELFF. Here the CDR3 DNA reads TGCGCCAGCAGTGAGGAGGGGCTGAGGACCGGGGAGCTGTTTTTT.

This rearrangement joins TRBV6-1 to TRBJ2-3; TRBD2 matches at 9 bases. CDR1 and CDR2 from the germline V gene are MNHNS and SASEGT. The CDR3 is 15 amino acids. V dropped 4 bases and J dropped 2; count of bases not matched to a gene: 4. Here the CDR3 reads CASSAAGGTTDTQYF. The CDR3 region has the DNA TGTGCCAGCAGTGCAGCGGGAGGAACCACAGATACGCAGTATTTT.

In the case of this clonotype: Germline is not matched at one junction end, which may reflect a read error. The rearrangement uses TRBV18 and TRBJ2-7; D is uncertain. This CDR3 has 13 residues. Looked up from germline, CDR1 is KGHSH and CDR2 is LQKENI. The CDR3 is CPSSPFSAYEQYF. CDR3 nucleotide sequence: TGTCCCAGCTCACCTTTCAGTGCCTACGAGCAGTACTTC.